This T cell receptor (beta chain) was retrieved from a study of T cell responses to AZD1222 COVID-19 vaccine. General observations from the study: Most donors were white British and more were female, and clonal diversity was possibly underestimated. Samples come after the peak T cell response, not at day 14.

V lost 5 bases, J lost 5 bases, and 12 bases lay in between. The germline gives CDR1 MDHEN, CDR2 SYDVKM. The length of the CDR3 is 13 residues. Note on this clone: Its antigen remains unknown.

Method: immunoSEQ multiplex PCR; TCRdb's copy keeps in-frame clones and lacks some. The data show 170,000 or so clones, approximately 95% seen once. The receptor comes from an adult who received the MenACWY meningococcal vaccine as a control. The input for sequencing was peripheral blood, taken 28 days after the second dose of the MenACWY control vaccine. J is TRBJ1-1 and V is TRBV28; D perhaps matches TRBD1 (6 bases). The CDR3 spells CASSLQGWTEAFF. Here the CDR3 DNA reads TGTGCCAGCAGTCTACAGGGATGGACTGAAGCTTTCTTT.